This T cell receptor (beta chain) was recovered during a study of blood T cell repertoires in COVID-19. For the study at large: Sites across the United States, Italy and Spain contributed samples from acute and convalescent COVID-19. Nucleic acid was either cDNA or gDNA, and it came from T cells, B-cell-depleted T cells, or PBMCs.

In the original workflow: Reference gene primers were amplified, and this amplification served to estimate nucleated cell counts. TCRdb's copy holds only in-frame clones and misses some; the assay was immunoSEQ multiplex PCR. That table is the source of V, J and clone size, and D and trimming were worked out from the DNA. Of roughly 100,000 clones in the sample, around 87% were seen once. V was shortened by 1 base and J by 5 bases, with 11 bases between the two germline ends. This CDR3 spans 14 amino acids. Germline lookup yields CDR1 MDHEN and CDR2 SYDVKM. This chain links TRBV28 with TRBJ1-2, with D possibly matching TRBD1 (5 bases). The sample taken for sequencing was peripheral blood. The receptor was derived from a woman aged 25 to 39 with acute or convalescent COVID-19. In DNA, the CDR3 is TGTGCCAGCAGTTTATTCAGGGCCGGGTATGGCTACACCTTC. Its translation is CASSLFRAGYGYTF.